What follows is one T cell receptor beta chain and its context. Its matching antigen is unknown. Every bit of the isolated RNA underwent reverse transcription, so sequencing read expressed TCRB transcripts. TCRdb keeps only in-frame clones here, not all; method: immunoSEQ multiplex PCR. The sample gives about 370,000 clones, 9.6% of which show up once; approximately 0.6% is in the top ten. This specimen belongs to a study of beta chain features in type 1 diabetes. The overall study: On cell yields, gender and age, patients and healthy donors were similar.

Stem cell-like memory, regulatory, central memory and naive CD4+ cells were sorted via CD45RO/CCR7/CD25/CD127/CD95/CD27. Study outcomes and limitations: Across all four CD4+ subsets, people with type 1 diabetes showed modestly shorter TCRB CDR3s. Diminished insertions and augmented deletions at VDJ junctions characterized type 1 diabetes patients. For patients and controls alike, PCR might favor shorter templates to the same degree.

The sequence derives from a man aged 30-40 years with type 1 diabetes. Sequencing input: central memory CD4+ T cells from blood.

CDR3 nucleotides: TGTGCCACCGTCAGGACGAGAACCTTCTACGAGCAGTACTTC. Its translation: CATVRTRTFYEQYF. This chain joins TRBV2 and TRBJ2-7; D is undetermined. Germline CDR1 SNHLY, CDR2 FYNNEI. The CDR3 consists of 14 residues. Trimming took 10 bases from V and 3 from J, leaving 19 bases between them.